A single sample is the source of the 15 T cell receptor beta chains below, sequenced in a study of identical twins listed by TCRdb under 2016. The library was obtained by 5' RACE. TCRdb shows the sequencer as Illumina HiSeq 2000. TCRdb trimmed public reads at Q25 via fastp, called clones via MiXCR and kept in-frame beta chains. Rows merge per CDR3 protein into single entries with the most common DNA and genes. The sample records about 470,000 distinct CDR3 sequences, roughly 24% of which are singletons. In total, the top ten clones hold around 3% of the sample. These data were also reused for a study on T cells expressing NK-cell markers.

The sequencing input was CD4+ T cells sorted from blood. The receptors here all came from a woman in her late teens or twenties in good health.

There are a few counts of this clonotype. The V and J genes are TRBV29-1 and TRBJ1-1; D gene uncertain. The CDR3 spans 13 residues. Trimming removed 7 bases from V and 4 bases from J, with 16 bases in between. Germline-derived CDR1 and CDR2 are SQVTM and ANQGSEA. CDR3 protein: CSGRTSPLTEAFF. DNA for the CDR3: TGCAGCGGTAGAACCTCACCTCTCACTGAAGCTTTCTTT.

The chain joins TRBV2 to TRBJ2-1; 8 bases are a match to TRBD2. The CDR3 is made up of 17 amino acids. Trimming cost V 1 base and J 9 bases; bases outside gene matches: 14. Germline assignment: CDR1 SNHLY and CDR2 FYNNEI. CDR3 region: CASSEGFAGGLRGEQFF. The CDR3 DNA is TGTGCCAGCAGTGAAGGTTTCGCGGGGGGTTTAAGGGGTGAGCAGTTCTTC.

J is TRBJ2-7 and V is TRBV6-1, with D uncertain. Trimming removed 2 bases at V and 0 bases at J, with 23 bases between. The CDR3 contains 19 residues. Germline V CDR1 and CDR2: MNHNS, SASEGT. In nucleotides, the CDR3 is TGTGCCAGCAGTGAACGGGTGGACCGCAGGATTAAGCACTCCTACGAGCAGTACTTC. Encoded protein: CASSERVDRRIKHSYEQYF.

In its sample, this clonotype was seen a few times. This chain joins TRBV10-3 and TRBJ1-3; D uncertain. Germline loops: CDR1 ENHRY, CDR2 SYGVKD. This CDR3 spans 12 amino acids. V lost 7 bases, J lost 0 bases, and 4 bases lay in between. The CDR3, as DNA: TGTGCCATCACACCCTCTGGAAACACCATATATTTT. This gives the protein CAITPSGNTIYF.

This clonotype was observed a few times. The chain has TRBV29-1 and TRBJ2-1; 8 bases map to TRBD2. J gave up 3 bases and V 4 bases, and 2 bases lay outside the gene matches. This CDR3 spans 13 amino acids. CDR1 and CDR2 (germline): SQVTM, ANQGSEA. The CDR3 DNA reads as TGCAGCGTTGCGGGGGGGGTCTACAATGAGCAGTTCTTC. This translates into CSVAGGVYNEQFF.

This clonotype came up a few times. In DNA form, the CDR3 reads TGTGCCAGCAGCCGCACTAGCGGGGGCCTCGATGAGCAGTTCTTC. It is translated as CASSRTSGGLDEQFF. This chain connects TRBV7-2 to TRBJ2-1, with 11 bases fitting TRBD2. Per the germline V gene, CDR1 is SGHTA and CDR2 is FQGNSA. Trimming took 5 bases from V and 8 from J; bases not matched to a gene: 8. There are 15 residues in the CDR3.

This clonotype was counted a few times. V gene TRBV4-3 combines with J gene TRBJ2-7; 7 nucleotides line up with TRBD1. This CDR3 has 13 residues. The V segment lost 1 base and the J segment 12 bases; nucleotides outside the gene matches: 9. Germline V CDR1 and CDR2: LGHNA, YSLEER. Written as DNA, the CDR3 is TGCGCCAGCAGCCAAGGAGGAAGACAGGGCGTGTACTTC. Translating it yields CASSQGGRQGVYF.

CDR3 sequence (DNA): TGTGCCTGGAGTGTGCAACCTTACAATGAGCAGTTCTTC. Its translation: CAWSVQPYNEQFF. The chain joins TRBV30 to TRBJ2-1; D is ambiguous. CDR1 and CDR2 (germline): GTSNPN, SVGIG (reference sequence). The CDR3 runs to 13 residues. V was pared by 0 bases and J by 4 bases, with 7 bases between. The complete variable domain, with remaining parts taken from reference TRBV30 and TRBJ2-1, reads SQTIHQWPATLVQPVGSPLSLECTVEGTSNPNLYWYRQAAGRGLQLLFYSVGIGQISSEVPQNLSASRPQDRQFILSSKKLLLSDSGFYLCAWSVQPYNEQFFGPGTRLTVL.

This clonotype was recorded a few times. The chain employs TRBV6-5 and TRBJ1-5; D unresolved. With 2 bases removed from V and 2 bases from J, the gap between germline ends came to 7 bases. The germline CDR1 and CDR2 sequences are MNHEY and SVGAGI. The CDR3 covers 14 residues. CDR3 amino acids: CASSYPPGNQPQHF. CDR3 DNA: TGTGCCAGCAGTTACCCCCCGGGCAATCAGCCCCAGCATTTT.

This chain's CDR3 is CASSLRPSGSYNEQFF. The CDR3 coding sequence is TGTGCCAGCAGCTTAAGGCCTAGCGGCTCCTACAATGAGCAGTTCTTC. This chain uses TRBV11-2 with TRBJ2-1, with TRBD2 identical over 7 bases. The V and J ends lost 2 bases and 0 bases, in that order; junction bases with no gene match: 4. CDR1 SGHAT and CDR2 FQNNGV come from the germline V gene. The CDR3 extends over 16 amino acids.

The rearrangement joins TRBV5-5 to TRBJ2-7; D remains unclear. CDR1 is SGHKS and CDR2 is YYEKEE in the germline V gene (reference sequence). V was trimmed by 4 bases and J by 6 bases, leaving 11 bases between them. The CDR3 is 12 residues long. CDR3 amino acids: CASSREELEQYF. As DNA, the CDR3 is TGTGCCAGCAGCCGCGAGGAGCTCGAGCAGTACTTC.

This clonotype has only a few counts. The CDR3 spells CATGAGTNTGELFF. CDR3 DNA: TGTGCCACCGGGGCCGGGACTAACACCGGGGAGCTGTTTTTT. This chain connects TRBV10-3 to TRBJ2-2, with D maybe TRBD2 (6 bases). V dropped 10 bases and J dropped 2 bases, with 14 bases sitting between them. The CDR3 length is 14 residues. Germline V gene sequence: CDR1 ENHRY, CDR2 SYGVKD.

This clonotype was observed a handful of times. V is TRBV14 and J is TRBJ2-7, with D uncertain. The ends were cut back, 2 bases at V and 2 bases at J, with 7 bases in the middle. Germline CDR1 SGHDN, CDR2 FVKESK. There are 13 residues in the CDR3. The CDR3 DNA is TGTGCCAGCAGCCAACAGGTTACCTACGAGCAGTACTTC. It specifies CASSQQVTYEQYF.

The chain links TRBV10-3 to TRBJ2-3; possible D gene TRBD2, 5 bases. The germline gives CDR1 ENHRY, CDR2 SYGVKD. Trimming stripped 4 bases from V and 6 bases from J, with 8 bases between. The CDR3 totals 12 residues. The CDR3 protein is CAISGSGDTQYF. CDR3 coding DNA: TGTGCCATCAGTGGGTCGGGGGATACGCAGTATTTT.

V usage is TRBV12-3 or TRBV12-4 and J usage is TRBJ1-2; D not resolved. CDR3 size: 15 residues. Trimming stripped 5 bases from V and 0 bases from J, with 13 bases between. The CDR3 spells CASSLAGGTNYGYTF. CDR3 bases: TGTGCCAGCAGTCTTGCGGGAGGAACTAACTATGGCTACACCTTC.